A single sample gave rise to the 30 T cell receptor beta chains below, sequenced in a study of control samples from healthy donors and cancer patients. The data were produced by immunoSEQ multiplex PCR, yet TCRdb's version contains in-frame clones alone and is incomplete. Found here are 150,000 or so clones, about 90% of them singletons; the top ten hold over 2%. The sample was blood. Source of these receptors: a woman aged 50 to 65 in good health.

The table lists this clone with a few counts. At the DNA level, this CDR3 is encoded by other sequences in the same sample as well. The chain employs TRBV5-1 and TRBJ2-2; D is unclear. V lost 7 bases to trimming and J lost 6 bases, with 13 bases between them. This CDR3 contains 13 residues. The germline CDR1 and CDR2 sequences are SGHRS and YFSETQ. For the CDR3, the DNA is TGCGCCAGCGCCTCCCCCGGGTCCGGGGAGCTGTTTTTT. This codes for CASASPGSGELFF.

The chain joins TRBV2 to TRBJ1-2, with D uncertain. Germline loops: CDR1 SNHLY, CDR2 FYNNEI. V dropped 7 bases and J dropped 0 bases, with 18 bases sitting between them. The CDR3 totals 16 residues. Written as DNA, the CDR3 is TGTGCCAGCATCCCCCCGGGCGGACTAGCTAACTATGGCTACACCTTC. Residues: CASIPPGGLANYGYTF. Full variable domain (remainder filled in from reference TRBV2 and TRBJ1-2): EPEVTQTPSHQVTQMGQEVILRCVPISNHLYFYWYRQILGQKVEFLVSFYNNEISEKSEIFDDQFSVERPDGSNFTLKIRSTKLEDSAMYFCASIPPGGLANYGYTFGSGTRLTVV.

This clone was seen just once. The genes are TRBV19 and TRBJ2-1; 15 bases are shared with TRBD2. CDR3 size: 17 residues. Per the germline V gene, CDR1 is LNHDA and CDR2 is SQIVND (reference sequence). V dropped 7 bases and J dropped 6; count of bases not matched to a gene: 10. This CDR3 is CASTRGLAGGRSNEQFF. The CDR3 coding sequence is TGTGCCAGTACCCGGGGACTAGCGGGGGGCAGGTCCAATGAGCAGTTCTTC.

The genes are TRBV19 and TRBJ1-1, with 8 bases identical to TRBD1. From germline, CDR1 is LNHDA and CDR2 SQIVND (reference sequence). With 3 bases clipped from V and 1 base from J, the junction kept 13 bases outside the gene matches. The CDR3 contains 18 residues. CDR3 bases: TGTGCCAGTAGTATTCGGGACAGGTGGATTCAGGAGAACACTGAAGCTTTCTTT. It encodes CASSIRDRWIQENTEAFF.

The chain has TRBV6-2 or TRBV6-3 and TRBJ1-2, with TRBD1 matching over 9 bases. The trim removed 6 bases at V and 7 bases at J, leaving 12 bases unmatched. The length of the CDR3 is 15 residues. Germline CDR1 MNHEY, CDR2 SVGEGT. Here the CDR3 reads CASSPPPDRGVGYTF. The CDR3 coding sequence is TGTGCCAGCAGCCCTCCCCCGGACAGGGGTGTTGGCTACACCTTC.

CDR3 loop: CAWSYGNTDTQYF. CDR3 bases: TGTGCCTGGAGTTATGGGAACACAGATACGCAGTATTTT. The rearrangement uses TRBV30 and TRBJ2-3; unclear D gene. Trimming removed 2 bases from V and 2 bases from J, with 8 bases in between. The CDR3 has 13 residues. Germline V lookup: CDR1 GTSNPN, CDR2 SVGIG (reference sequence).

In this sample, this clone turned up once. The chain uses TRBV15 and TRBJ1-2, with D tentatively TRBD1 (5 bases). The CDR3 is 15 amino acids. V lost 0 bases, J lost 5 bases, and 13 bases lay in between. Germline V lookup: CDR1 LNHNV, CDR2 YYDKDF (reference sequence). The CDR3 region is CATSRDIGTTYGYTF. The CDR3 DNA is TGTGCCACCAGCAGAGATATTGGGACGACTTATGGCTACACCTTC.

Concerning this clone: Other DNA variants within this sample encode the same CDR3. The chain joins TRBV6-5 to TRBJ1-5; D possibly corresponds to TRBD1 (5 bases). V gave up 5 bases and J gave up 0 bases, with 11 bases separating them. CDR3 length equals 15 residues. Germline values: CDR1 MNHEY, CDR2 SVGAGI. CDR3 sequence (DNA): TGTGCCAGCAGTAGACAGACAGATAGCAATCAGCCCCAGCATTTT. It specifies CASSRQTDSNQPQHF.

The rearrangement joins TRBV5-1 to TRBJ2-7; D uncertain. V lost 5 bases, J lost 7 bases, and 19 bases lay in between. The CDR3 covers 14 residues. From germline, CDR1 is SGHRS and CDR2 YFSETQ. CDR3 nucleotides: TGCGCCAGCAGGGCGACCGGGTTCGTGGGGGAGCAGTACTTC. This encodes CASRATGFVGEQYF. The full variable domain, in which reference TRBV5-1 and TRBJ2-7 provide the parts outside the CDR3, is KAGVTQTPRYLIKTRGQQVTLSCSPISGHRSVSWYQQTPGQGLQFLFEYFSETQRNKGNFPGRFSGRQFSNSRSEMNVSTLELGDSALYLCASRATGFVGEQYFGPGTRLTVT.

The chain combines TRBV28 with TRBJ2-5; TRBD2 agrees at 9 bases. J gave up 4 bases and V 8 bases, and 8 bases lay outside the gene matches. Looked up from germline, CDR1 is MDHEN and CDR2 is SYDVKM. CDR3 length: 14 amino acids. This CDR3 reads CASQIRLAVETQYF. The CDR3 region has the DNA TGTGCCAGCCAAATTAGACTAGCGGTAGAGACCCAGTACTTC.

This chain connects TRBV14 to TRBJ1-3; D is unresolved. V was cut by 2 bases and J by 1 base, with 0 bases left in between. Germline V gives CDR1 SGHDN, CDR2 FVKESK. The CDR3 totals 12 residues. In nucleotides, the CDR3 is TGTGCCAGCAGCCAATCTGGAAACACCATATATTTT. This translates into CASSQSGNTIYF.

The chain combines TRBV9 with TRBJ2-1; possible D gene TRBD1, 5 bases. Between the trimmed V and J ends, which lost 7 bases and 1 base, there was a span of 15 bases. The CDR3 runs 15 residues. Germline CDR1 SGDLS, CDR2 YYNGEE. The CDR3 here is CASAVNSGSYNEQFF. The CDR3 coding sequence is TGTGCCAGCGCCGTAAATTCAGGGTCCTACAATGAGCAGTTCTTC.

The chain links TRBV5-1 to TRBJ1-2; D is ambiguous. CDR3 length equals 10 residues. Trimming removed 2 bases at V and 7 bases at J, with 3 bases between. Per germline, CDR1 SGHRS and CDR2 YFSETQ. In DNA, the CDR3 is TGCGCCAGCAGCTTAATTGGCTACACCTTC. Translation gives CASSLIGYTF.

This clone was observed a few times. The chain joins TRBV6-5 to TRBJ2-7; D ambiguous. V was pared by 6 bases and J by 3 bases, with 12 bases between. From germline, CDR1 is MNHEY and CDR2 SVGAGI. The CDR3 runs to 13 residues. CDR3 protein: CASSLGPNYEQYF. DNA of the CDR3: TGTGCCAGCAGCCTCGGACCTAACTACGAGCAGTACTTC.

The CDR3: CASSVKGAGANVLTF. The CDR3 DNA reads as TGTGCCAGTAGTGTCAAGGGCGCTGGGGCCAACGTCCTGACTTTC. V is TRBV19 and J is TRBJ2-6, with no clear D. Trimming pared 5 bases from V and 2 bases from J, leaving 10 bases between. Germline V gives CDR1 LNHDA, CDR2 SQIVND (reference sequence). CDR3 length: 15 residues.

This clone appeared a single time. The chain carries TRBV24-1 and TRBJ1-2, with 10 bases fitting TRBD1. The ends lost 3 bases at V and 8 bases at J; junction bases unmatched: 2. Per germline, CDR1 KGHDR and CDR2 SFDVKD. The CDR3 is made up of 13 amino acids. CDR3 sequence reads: CATSDDRGHGYTF. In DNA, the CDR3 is TGTGCCACCAGTGATGACAGGGGGCACGGCTACACCTTC.

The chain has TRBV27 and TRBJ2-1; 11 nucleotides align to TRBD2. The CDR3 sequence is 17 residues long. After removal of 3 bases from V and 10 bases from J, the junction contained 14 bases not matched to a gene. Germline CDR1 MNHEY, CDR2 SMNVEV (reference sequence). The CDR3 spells CASSFQRTSGSLGEQFF. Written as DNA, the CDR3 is TGTGCCAGCAGTTTCCAAAGGACTAGCGGGTCCCTAGGGGAGCAGTTCTTC.

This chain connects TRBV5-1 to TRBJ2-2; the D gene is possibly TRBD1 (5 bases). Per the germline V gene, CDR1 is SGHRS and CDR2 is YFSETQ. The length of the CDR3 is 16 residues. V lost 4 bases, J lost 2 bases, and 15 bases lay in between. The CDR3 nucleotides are TGCGCCAGCAGCCGAATCAGGGAAATAAACACCGGGGAGCTGTTTTTT. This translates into CASSRIREINTGELFF.

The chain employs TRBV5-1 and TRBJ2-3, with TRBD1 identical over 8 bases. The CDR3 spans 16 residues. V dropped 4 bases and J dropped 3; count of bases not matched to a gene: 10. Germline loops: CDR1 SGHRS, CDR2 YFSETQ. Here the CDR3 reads CASSPDQGATTDTQYF. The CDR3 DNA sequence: TGCGCCAGCAGCCCAGACCAGGGGGCCACAACAGATACGCAGTATTTT.

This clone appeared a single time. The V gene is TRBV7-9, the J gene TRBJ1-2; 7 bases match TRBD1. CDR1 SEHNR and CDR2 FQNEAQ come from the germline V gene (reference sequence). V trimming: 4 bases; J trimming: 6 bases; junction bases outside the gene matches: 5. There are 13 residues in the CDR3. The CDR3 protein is CASSSSDRHGYTF. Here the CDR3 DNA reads TGTGCCAGCAGCTCGTCGGACAGGCATGGCTACACCTTC.

CDR3 coding DNA: TGTGCCAGTAGTAAAAGGACAGGGGGCGTTACTGAAGCTTTCTTT. Translating it yields CASSKRTGGVTEAFF. The rearrangement joins TRBV19 to TRBJ1-1; TRBD1 matches 11 bases. The CDR3 has 15 amino acids. Germline values: CDR1 LNHDA, CDR2 SQIVND (reference sequence). The ends lost 4 bases at V and 5 bases at J; junction bases unmatched: 6.

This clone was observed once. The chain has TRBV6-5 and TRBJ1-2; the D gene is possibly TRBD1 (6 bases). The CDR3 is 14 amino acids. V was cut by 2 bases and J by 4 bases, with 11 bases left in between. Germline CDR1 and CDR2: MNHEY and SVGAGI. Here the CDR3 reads CASSYLGAGYGYTF. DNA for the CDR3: TGTGCCAGCAGTTACCTGGGGGCGGGCTATGGCTACACCTTC.

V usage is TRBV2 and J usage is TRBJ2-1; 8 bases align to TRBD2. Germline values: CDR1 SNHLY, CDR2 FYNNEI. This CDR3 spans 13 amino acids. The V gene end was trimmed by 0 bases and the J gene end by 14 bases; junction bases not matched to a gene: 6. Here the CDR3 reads CASSEARGRSEFF. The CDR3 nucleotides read TGTGCCAGCAGTGAAGCACGCGGGAGGAGTGAGTTCTTC.

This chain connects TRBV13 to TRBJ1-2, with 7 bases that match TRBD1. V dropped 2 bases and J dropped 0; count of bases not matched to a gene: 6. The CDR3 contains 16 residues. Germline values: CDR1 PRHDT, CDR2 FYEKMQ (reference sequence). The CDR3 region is CASSLYRDSTNYGYTF. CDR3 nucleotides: TGTGCCAGCAGCTTATACCGGGACAGTACTAACTATGGCTACACCTTC.

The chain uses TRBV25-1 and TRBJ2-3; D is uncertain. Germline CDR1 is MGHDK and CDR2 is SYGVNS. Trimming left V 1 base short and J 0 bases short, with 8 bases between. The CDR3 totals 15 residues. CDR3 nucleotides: TGTGCCAGCAGTGAATCAGGCGGAAGCACAGATACGCAGTATTTT. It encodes CASSESGGSTDTQYF. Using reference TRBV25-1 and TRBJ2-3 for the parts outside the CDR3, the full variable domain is EADIYQTPRYLVIGTGKKITLECSQTMGHDKMYWYQQDPGMELHLIHYSYGVNSTEKGDLSSESTVSRIRTEHFPLTLESARPSHTSQYLCASSESGGSTDTQYFGPGTRLTVL.

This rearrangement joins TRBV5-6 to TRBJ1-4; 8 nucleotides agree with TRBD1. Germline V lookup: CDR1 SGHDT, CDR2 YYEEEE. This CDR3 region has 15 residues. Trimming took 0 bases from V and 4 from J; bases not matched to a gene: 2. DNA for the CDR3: TGTGCCAGCAGCTTGGGACAGGGGCTTAATGAAAAACTGTTTTTT. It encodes CASSLGQGLNEKLFF.

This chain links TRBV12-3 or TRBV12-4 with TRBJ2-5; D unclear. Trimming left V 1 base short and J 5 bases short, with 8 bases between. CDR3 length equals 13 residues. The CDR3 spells CASSLGPEETQYF. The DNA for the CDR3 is TGTGCCAGCAGTTTAGGGCCTGAGGAGACCCAGTACTTC.

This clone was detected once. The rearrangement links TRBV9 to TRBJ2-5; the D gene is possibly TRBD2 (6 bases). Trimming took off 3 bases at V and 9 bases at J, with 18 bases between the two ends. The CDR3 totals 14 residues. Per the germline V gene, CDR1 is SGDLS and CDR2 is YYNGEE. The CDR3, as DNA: TGTGCCAGCAGCGGAACCGGGGTCGGAGGGGCCCAGTACTTC. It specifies CASSGTGVGGAQYF.

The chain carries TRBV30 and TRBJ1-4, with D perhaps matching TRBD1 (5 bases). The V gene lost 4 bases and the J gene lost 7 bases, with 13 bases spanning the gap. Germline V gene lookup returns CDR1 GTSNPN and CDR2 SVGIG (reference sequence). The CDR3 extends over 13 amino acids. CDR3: CAWNSAGTEKLFF. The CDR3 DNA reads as TGTGCCTGGAATTCGGCAGGGACTGAAAAACTGTTTTTT. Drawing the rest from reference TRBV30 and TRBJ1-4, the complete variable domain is SQTIHQWPATLVQPVGSPLSLECTVEGTSNPNLYWYRQAAGRGLQLLFYSVGIGQISSEVPQNLSASRPQDRQFILSSKKLLLSDSGFYLCAWNSAGTEKLFFGSGTQLSVL.

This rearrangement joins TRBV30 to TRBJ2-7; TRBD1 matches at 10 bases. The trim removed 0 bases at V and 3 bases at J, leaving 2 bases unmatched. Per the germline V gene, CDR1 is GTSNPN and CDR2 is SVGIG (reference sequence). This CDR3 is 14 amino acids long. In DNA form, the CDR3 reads TGTGCCTGGAGTGTGTGGACAGGGGGCTACGAGCAGTACTTC. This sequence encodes CAWSVWTGGYEQYF.